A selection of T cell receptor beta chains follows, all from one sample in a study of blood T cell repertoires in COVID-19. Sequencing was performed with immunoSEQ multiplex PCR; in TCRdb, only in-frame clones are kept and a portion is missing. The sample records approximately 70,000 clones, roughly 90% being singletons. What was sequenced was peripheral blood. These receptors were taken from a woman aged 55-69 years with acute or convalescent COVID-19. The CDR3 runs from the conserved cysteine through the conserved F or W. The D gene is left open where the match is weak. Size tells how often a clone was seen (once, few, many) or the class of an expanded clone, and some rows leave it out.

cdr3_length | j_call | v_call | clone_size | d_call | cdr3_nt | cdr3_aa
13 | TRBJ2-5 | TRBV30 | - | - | TGTGCCGGGGTAGGGGCCCTCCAAGAGACCCAGTACTTC | CAGVGALQETQYF
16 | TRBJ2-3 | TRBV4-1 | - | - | TGCGCCAGCAGCCAAGGGCTAGCAATGTTCCCAGATACGCAGTATTTT | CASSQGLAMFPDTQYF
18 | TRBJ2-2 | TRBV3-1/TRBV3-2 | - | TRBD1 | TGTGCCAGCAGCCAATCCAAAGGGGGCGTAATGGGAACCGGGGAGCTGTTTTTT | CASSQSKGGVMGTGELFF
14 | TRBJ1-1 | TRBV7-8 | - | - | TGTGCCAGCAGCTCGTCCCTTTCGGGCACTGAAGCTTTCTTT | CASSSSLSGTEAFF
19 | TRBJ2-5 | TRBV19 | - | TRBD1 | TGTGCCAGTAGTATAGGGACAGGGGCGACTCTAGCGGAGCAAGAGACCCAGTACTTC | CASSIGTGATLAEQETQYF
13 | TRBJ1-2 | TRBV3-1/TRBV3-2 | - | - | TGTGCCAGCAGCCAAGGGCGTGAGGCTGGCTACACCTTC | CASSQGREAGYTF
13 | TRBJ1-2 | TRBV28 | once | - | TGTGCCAGCGGCCAGGACAGCTACTATGGCTACACCTTC | CASGQDSYYGYTF
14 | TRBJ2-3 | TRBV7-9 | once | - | TGTGCCAGCAGCGGGGGGGCAATCCAAGATACGCAGTATTTT | CASSGGAIQDTQYF
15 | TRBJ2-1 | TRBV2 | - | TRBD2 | TGTGCCAGCAGCTCTAGTAGCGGGAGCGCTGATGAGCAGTTCTTC | CASSSSSGSADEQFF
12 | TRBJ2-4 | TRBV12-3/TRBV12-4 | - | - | TGTGCCAGCAGTTTAGCAGGGGACATTCAGTACTTC | CASSLAGDIQYF
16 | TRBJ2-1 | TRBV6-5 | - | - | TGTGCCAGCAGTTCCCTGGGCGGGATGACCTACAATGAGCAGTTCTTC | CASSSLGGMTYNEQFF
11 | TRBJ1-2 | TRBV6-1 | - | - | TGTGCCAGCAGTGAATCATATGGCTACACCTTC | CASSESYGYTF
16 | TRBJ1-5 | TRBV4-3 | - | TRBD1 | TGCGCCAGCAGCCTCACCTATCGACAGGGCGATCAGCCCCAGCATTTT | CASSLTYRQGDQPQHF
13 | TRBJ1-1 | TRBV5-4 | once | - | TGTGCCAGCAGCTTGGTGGCTAACACTGAAGCTTTCTTT | CASSLVANTEAFF
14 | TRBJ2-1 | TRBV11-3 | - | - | TGTGCCAGCAGCTTAGGTGCGGGGGCAGATGAGCAGTTCTTC | CASSLGAGADEQFF
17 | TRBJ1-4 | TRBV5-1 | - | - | TGCGCCAGCAGCTTGGCGGGGGGTGTAGCAACTAATGAAAAACTGTTTTTT | CASSLAGGVATNEKLFF
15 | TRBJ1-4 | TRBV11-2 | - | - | TGTGCCAGCAGCTTAGTGGGCCAACGAGAGGAAAAACTGTTTTTT | CASSLVGQREEKLFF
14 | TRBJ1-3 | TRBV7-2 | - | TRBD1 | TGTGCCAGCAGTTTGGACAGGGGGGGAAACACCATATATTTT | CASSLDRGGNTIYF
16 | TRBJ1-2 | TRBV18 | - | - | TGTGCCAGCTCACCTCAAGTGCATACCGCAGGGTATGGCTACACCTTC | CASSPQVHTAGYGYTF
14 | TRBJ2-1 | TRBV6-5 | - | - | TGTGCCACCAAGGGGGGGACAGGTTACAATGAGCAGTTCTTC | CATKGGTGYNEQFF
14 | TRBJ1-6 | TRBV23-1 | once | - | TGCGCCAGCAGTAGGGAGGATTATAATTCACCCCTCCACTTT | CASSREDYNSPLHF
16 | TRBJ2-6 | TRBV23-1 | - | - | TGCGCTATACACAGGGGACTGATCTCTGGGGCCAACGTCCTGACTTTC | CAIHRGLISGANVLTF
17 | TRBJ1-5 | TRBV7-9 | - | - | TGTGCCAGCAGCCCCCCTGTGAGAGGGGGAATTGATCAGCCCCAGCATTTT | CASSPPVRGGIDQPQHF
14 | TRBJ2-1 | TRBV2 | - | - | TGTGCCAGCAGGTTTATTTTAACGGACAATGAGCAGTTCTTC | CASRFILTDNEQFF
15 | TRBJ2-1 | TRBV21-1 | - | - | TGTGCCAGCAGCCGTAAGGGACAGGGGAACAATGAGCAGTTCTTC | CASSRKGQGNNEQFF
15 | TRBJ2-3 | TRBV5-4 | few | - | TGTGCCAGCAGCTTGGACAGGCCCCCCACAGATACGCAGTATTTT | CASSLDRPPTDTQYF
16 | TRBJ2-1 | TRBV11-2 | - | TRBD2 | TGTGCCAGCAGCTTGCGACTAGCGGGAGGGTACAATGAGCAGTTCTTC | CASSLRLAGGYNEQFF
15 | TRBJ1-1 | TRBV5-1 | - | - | TGCGCCAGCAGCTTGGATGGACAGATGAACACTGAAGCTTTCTTT | CASSLDGQMNTEAFF
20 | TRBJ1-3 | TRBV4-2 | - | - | TGTGCCAGCAGCCAAGAACTGTTGCAGGGCTACGAGGAACCTGGAAACACCATATATTTT | CASSQELLQGYEEPGNTIYF
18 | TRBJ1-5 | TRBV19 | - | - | TGTGCCAGTAGTATTATTGGGCGGGGCCCTGGGAGCAATCAGCCCCAGCATTTT | CASSIIGRGPGSNQPQHF
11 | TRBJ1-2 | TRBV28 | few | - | TGTGCCAGCGCGCAGGGTGGCGGCTACACCTTC | CASAQGGGYTF
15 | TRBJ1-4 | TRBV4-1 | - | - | TGCGCCAGCAGCCAGAGACAACAGAGTAATGAAAAACTGTTTTTT | CASSQRQQSNEKLFF
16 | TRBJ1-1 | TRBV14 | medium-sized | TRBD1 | TGTGCCAGCAGCCGGCGACAGGGGGGCACCAACACTGAAGCTTTCTTT | CASSRRQGGTNTEAFF
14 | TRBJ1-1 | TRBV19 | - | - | TGTGCCAGTAGTATTCCGGCGGTGAACACTGAAGCTTTCTTT | CASSIPAVNTEAFF
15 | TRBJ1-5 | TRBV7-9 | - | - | TGTGCCAGCAGCTCAACCGGACCAGGGCCTCAGCCCCAGCATTTT | CASSSTGPGPQPQHF
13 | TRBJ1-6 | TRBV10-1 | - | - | TGCGCCAGCAGTGAGTCTATCGTGTCACCCCTCCACTTT | CASSESIVSPLHF
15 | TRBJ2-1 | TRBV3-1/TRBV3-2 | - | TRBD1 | TGTGCCAGCAGCGGACAGGGGGTCCTTTACAATGAGCAGTTCTTC | CASSGQGVLYNEQFF
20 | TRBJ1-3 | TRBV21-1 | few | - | TGTGCCAGCAGCAAAAGGGGAGGGTGCTGGGGCTCTTGCTCTGGAAACACCATATATTTT | CASSKRGGCWGSCSGNTIYF
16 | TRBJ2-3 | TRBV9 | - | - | TGTGCCAGCAGCTCTTGGACTAAAGGGGACACAGATACGCAGTATTTT | CASSSWTKGDTDTQYF
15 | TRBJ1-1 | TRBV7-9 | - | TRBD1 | TGTGCCAGCAGCCAGGGGGCGACCATGAACACTGAAGCTTTCTTT | CASSQGATMNTEAFF
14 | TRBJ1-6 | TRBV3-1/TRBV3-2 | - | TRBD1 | TGTGCCAGCAGTGGAGGACAGGAGAATTCACCCCTCCACTTT | CASSGGQENSPLHF
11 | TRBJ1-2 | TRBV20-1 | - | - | TGCAGTGCTAGAGAAGCCTATGGCTACACCTTC | CSAREAYGYTF
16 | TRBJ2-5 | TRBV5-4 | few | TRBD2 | TGTGCCAGCAGCTTGGGTCGGGGGGGTCCGTTAGAGACCCAGTACTTC | CASSLGRGGPLETQYF
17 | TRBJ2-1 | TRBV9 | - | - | TGTGCCAGCAGCGCCCCGGCCCTAACTGGGGCCCACAATGAGCAGTTCTTC | CASSAPALTGAHNEQFF
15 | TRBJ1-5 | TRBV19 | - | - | TGTGCCAGTAGTATTATGGGGGGTAGCAATCAGCCCCAGCATTTT | CASSIMGGSNQPQHF
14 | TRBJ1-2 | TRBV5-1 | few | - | TGCGCCAGCAGCTGGAACAGGGATCGGAATGGCTACACCTTC | CASSWNRDRNGYTF
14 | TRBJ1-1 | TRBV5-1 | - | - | TGCGCCAGCAGCTGGGGAGGTGTGAGCACTGAAGCTTTCTTT | CASSWGGVSTEAFF
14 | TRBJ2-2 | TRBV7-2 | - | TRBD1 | TGTGCCAGCACCGACAGGGGTGGTGACGGGGAGCTGTTTTTT | CASTDRGGDGELFF
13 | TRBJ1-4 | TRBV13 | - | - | TGTGCCAGCAGACGGGCAGGGTATGAAAAACTGTTTTTT | CASRRAGYEKLFF